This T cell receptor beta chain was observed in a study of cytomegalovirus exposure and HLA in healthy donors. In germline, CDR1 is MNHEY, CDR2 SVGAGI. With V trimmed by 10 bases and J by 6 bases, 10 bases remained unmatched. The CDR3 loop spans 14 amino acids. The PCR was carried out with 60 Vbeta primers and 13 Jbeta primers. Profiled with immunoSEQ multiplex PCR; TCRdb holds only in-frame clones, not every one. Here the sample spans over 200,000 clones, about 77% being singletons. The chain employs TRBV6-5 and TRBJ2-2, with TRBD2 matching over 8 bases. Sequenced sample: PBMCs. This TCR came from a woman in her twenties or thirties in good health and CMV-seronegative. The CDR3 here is CATFGTRGAGELFF. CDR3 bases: TGTGCCACCTTTGGGACTAGGGGCGCCGGGGAGCTGTTTTTT.